A selection of T cell receptor beta chains follows, all from one sample in a study of graft-versus-host responses after intestinal transplantation. The assay was immunoSEQ multiplex PCR, and TCRdb's table has in-frame clones only and misses some. The sample yields roughly 56,000 clones, about 90% seen once. The sample here was PBMCs, taken 118 days after intestinal transplantation. The receptors stem from a human patient who received an intestinal transplant, so some T cells may come from the graft donor. Both conserved end residues are part of each CDR3. The D gene is left open where the match is weak. The size field is filled for only some rows; it gives once, few, many or a size class.

CDR3 DNA	CDR3 protein	J gene	D gene	V gene	clone size
TGTGCCATCAGCGGGACAGGGGTCAGGGAGCAGTACTTC	CAISGTGVREQYF	TRBJ2-7	TRBD1	TRBV10-3	NA
TGTGCCAGTTACCTACAGGGAGGCAATGAGCAGTTCTTC	CASYLQGGNEQFF	TRBJ2-1	NA	TRBV18	NA
TGTGCCAGCAGTGATTTGCGTTTTGCCGGGGAGCTGTTTTTT	CASSDLRFAGELFF	TRBJ2-2	NA	TRBV2	NA
TGTGCCTGGAGCCTCGGACAGGGTGGAGAGCAGTACTTC	CAWSLGQGGEQYF	TRBJ2-7	TRBD1	TRBV30	NA
TGTGCCTGGGACAGGGAGTGGACTGAAGCTTTCTTT	CAWDREWTEAFF	TRBJ1-1	TRBD1	TRBV30	NA
TGCGCCTCCCACCCCCCCATGAACACTGAAGCTTTCTTT	CASHPPMNTEAFF	TRBJ1-1	NA	TRBV6-6	NA
TGTGCCAGCAGTTACTCCGGCTTTCTAAACGAAAAACTGTTTTTT	CASSYSGFLNEKLFF	TRBJ1-4	NA	TRBV6-5	once
TGTGCCAGCAGCGTAGGGACAGGGTTGCTCGAGCAGTACTTC	CASSVGTGLLEQYF	TRBJ2-7	TRBD1	TRBV9	NA
TGCGCCAGCAGCCCGAGCGGGCAGGGAGGGGATTCCTACGAGCAGTACTTC	CASSPSGQGGDSYEQYF	TRBJ2-7	TRBD2	TRBV4-1	NA
TGTGCCAGCAGCCCCTCAGGGGGGGACTATGGCTACACCTTC	CASSPSGGDYGYTF	TRBJ1-2	TRBD1	TRBV6-6	NA
TGTGCCAGCAGCTTACAGGGGGCGCGGGAGCAGTACTTC	CASSLQGAREQYF	TRBJ2-7	TRBD1	TRBV5-8	NA
TGCGCCAGCAGCCTTGGGGGCCCGTTGAATGAGCAGTTCTTC	CASSLGGPLNEQFF	TRBJ2-1	NA	TRBV4-1	NA
TGCGCCAGCAGCGGCGGACAGGGGGGTAGTACTGAAGCTTTCTTT	CASSGGQGGSTEAFF	TRBJ1-1	TRBD1	TRBV5-1	NA
TGCGCCAGCAGCCAGCTATCTAGCGGGGGCACCGGGGAGCTGTTTTTT	CASSQLSSGGTGELFF	TRBJ2-2	TRBD2	TRBV4-1	NA
TGTGCCAGCAGCTTAGATCTGGGACTAGCGGGAACCGGGGAGCTGTTTTTT	CASSLDLGLAGTGELFF	TRBJ2-2	TRBD2	TRBV11-2	once
TGTGCCAGCAGCCCCCGCCGGGGCGGGGAGCTGTTTTTT	CASSPRRGGELFF	TRBJ2-2	NA	TRBV7-3	NA
TGTGCCAGCAGCTGGGTAGCTCGGGCCGAGCAGTACTTC	CASSWVARAEQYF	TRBJ2-7	NA	TRBV7-2	NA
TGCAGCGTTGCCTCCATGGCGGGAGCAGATACGCAGTATTTT	CSVASMAGADTQYF	TRBJ2-3	TRBD2	TRBV29-1	NA
TGTGCCAGCAGCCCTGGACTAGCACTTGAGACCCAGTACTTC	CASSPGLALETQYF	TRBJ2-5	TRBD2	TRBV27	NA
TGTGCCAGCAGCTTAGCGGGGGGACTAGCGGGATATCACACCGGGGAGCTGTTTTTT	CASSLAGGLAGYHTGELFF	TRBJ2-2	TRBD2	TRBV7-8	NA
TGTGCCAGCTCATCCGGACAGCGGGAGACCCAGTACTTC	CASSSGQRETQYF	TRBJ2-5	NA	TRBV18	once
TGTGCCAGCAGGGACCTCCCCGGGAGGGAGCAGTACTTC	CASRDLPGREQYF	TRBJ2-5	TRBD2	TRBV27	NA
TGCGCCAGCAGTTTATTTTACGAGCAGTACTTC	CASSLFYEQYF	TRBJ2-7	NA	TRBV28	NA
TGTGCCAGCAGCTTAGATTCCAGGGTGGACGAGACCCAGTACTTC	CASSLDSRVDETQYF	TRBJ2-5	NA	TRBV11-3	NA
TGTGCCAGCAGCTTGAGGGGACAGGGGAGTATCGACGAGCAGTACTTC	CASSLRGQGSIDEQYF	TRBJ2-7	TRBD1	TRBV7-8	NA
TGTGCCAGCAGCGGAGATGGTAGCTCACCCCTCCACTTT	CASSGDGSSPLHF	TRBJ1-6	NA	TRBV11-2	once
TGTGCCAGCAGTTACTCGACGCGTAGCAACGTTGAAAAACTGTTTTTT	CASSYSTRSNVEKLFF	TRBJ1-4	NA	TRBV6-5	once
TGTGCCAGCAGTCCCCTGATGTCGGGGGCGTCCGGGGAGCTGTTTTTT	CASSPLMSGASGELFF	TRBJ2-2	NA	TRBV6-4	NA
TGCGCCAGCAGCTGGACCGGGACAGGGGACACCGGGGAGCTGTTTTTT	CASSWTGTGDTGELFF	TRBJ2-2	TRBD1	TRBV5-1	NA
TGTGCCAGCAGCCCGGAACAGGACAGGGGAGGCGAAAAACTGTTTTTT	CASSPEQDRGGEKLFF	TRBJ1-4	TRBD1	TRBV5-4	NA
TGTGCCAGCAGTTGGACAGTTCCGAACACCGGGGAGCTGTTTTTT	CASSWTVPNTGELFF	TRBJ2-2	NA	TRBV27	NA
TGTGCCAGCAGCCCCGGGCGGGACTATGGCTACACCTTC	CASSPGRDYGYTF	TRBJ1-2	NA	TRBV5-6	NA
TGTGCCAGCAGTTTATTGGGAGGGACAGACCAAGAGACCCAGTACTTC	CASSLLGGTDQETQYF	TRBJ2-5	NA	TRBV27	NA
TGTGCCAGCAGTTTAAGGGGTCAGCCCCAGCATTTT	CASSLRGQPQHF	TRBJ1-5	NA	TRBV27	NA
TGTGCCAGCTCCGGACTGTCATCCGGGACCCAGTACTTC	CASSGLSSGTQYF	TRBJ2-5	NA	TRBV19	NA
TGCGCCAGCAGCCAAGATCGCGGGTTCTCCTACGAGCAGTACTTC	CASSQDRGFSYEQYF	TRBJ2-7	NA	TRBV4-1	NA
TGTGCCAGCAGTACGGGCGGGAGTAGATACGAGCAGTACTTC	CASSTGGSRYEQYF	TRBJ2-7	TRBD2	TRBV6-1	NA
TGTGCCAGCAGCGTAGTAGGGGGCGGCTATGGCTACACCTTC	CASSVVGGGYGYTF	TRBJ1-2	TRBD1	TRBV9	NA
TGCAGCGTTGAAATAGCGGGAGGGCCGTCCTACGAGCAGTACTTC	CSVEIAGGPSYEQYF	TRBJ2-7	TRBD2	TRBV29-1	NA
TGTGCCAGCAGTTTAGGGGGATACAATGAGCAGTTCTTC	CASSLGGYNEQFF	TRBJ2-1	NA	TRBV27	NA
TGTGCCAGCAGTTTGGCCCTCGGGAAGAGGGGCTACGAGCAGTACTTC	CASSLALGKRGYEQYF	TRBJ2-7	NA	TRBV27	NA
TGTGCCAGCAGTTTCGGATTTAAACAGGTGCCCCAAGAGACCCAGTACTTC	CASSFGFKQVPQETQYF	TRBJ2-5	NA	TRBV28	NA
TGTGCCAGCAGTACGATCACAGGGGGCCTCTCTGGAAACACCATATATTTT	CASSTITGGLSGNTIYF	TRBJ1-3	TRBD1	TRBV27	NA
TGTGCCAGTACCCAGAGGAACACTGAAGCTTTCTTT	CASTQRNTEAFF	TRBJ1-1	NA	TRBV19	once
TGTGCCAGCAGTGCCCCCGGCTACCTAAACTATGGCTACACCTTC	CASSAPGYLNYGYTF	TRBJ1-2	NA	TRBV28	NA
TGCGCCAGCAGCTCGACTAGCTTTCTGGGAGCAGATACGCAGTATTTT	CASSSTSFLGADTQYF	TRBJ2-3	TRBD2	TRBV5-1	NA
TGTGCCAGCAGTTTACGACTCGATAGCGGGGGTAGCACAGATACGCAGTATTTT	CASSLRLDSGGSTDTQYF	TRBJ2-3	TRBD2	TRBV28	NA
TGTGCCAGCAGCTCTCAAACAGATACGCAGTATTTT	CASSSQTDTQYF	TRBJ2-3	NA	TRBV9	NA
TGTGCCAGCAGCTTGGACCCCCCCGGGCCCCCTTACAATGAGCAGTTCTTC	CASSLDPPGPPYNEQFF	TRBJ2-1	NA	TRBV7-6	NA
TGTGCCAGCAGCTTGGGGACAGGGGTCTACGAGCAGTACTTC	CASSLGTGVYEQYF	TRBJ2-7	TRBD1	TRBV27	NA
TGTGCCAGCAGCGTTACAGGGGGCCCGAACACTGAAGCTTTCTTT	CASSVTGGPNTEAFF	TRBJ1-1	TRBD1	TRBV7-3	NA
TGCGCCAGCAGCTTGGCCGGGGGGTCATCCTACGAGCAGTACTTC	CASSLAGGSSYEQYF	TRBJ2-7	TRBD2	TRBV5-1	NA
TGTGCCAGCAGCTACTGGACTAGCGGGAGGGCCGGTGAGCAGTTCTTC	CASSYWTSGRAGEQFF	TRBJ2-1	TRBD2	TRBV11-2	NA
TGTGCCAGTAGTGTTACAGGGAAATCACCCCTCCACTTT	CASSVTGKSPLHF	TRBJ1-6	NA	TRBV19	NA
TGTGCCAGCCAATGGGACAGGGGGCAAGAAGCTTTCTTT	CASQWDRGQEAFF	TRBJ1-1	TRBD1	TRBV28	NA
TGTGCCAGCAGCTTAGGAGGCGAAACTGAAGCTTTCTTT	CASSLGGETEAFF	TRBJ1-1	NA	TRBV7-9	once
TGTGCCAGCAGTCGACTCTCAAGGATGACTAGCACAGATACGCAGTATTTT	CASSRLSRMTSTDTQYF	TRBJ2-3	NA	TRBV7-8	NA
TGCAGCGTTGTCGCAGGCTTAGGGTGGAACACTGAAGCTTTCTTT	CSVVAGLGWNTEAFF	TRBJ1-1	NA	TRBV29-1	NA
TGTGCCAGCAGCGTGGACGCGAACACTGAAGCTTTCTTT	CASSVDANTEAFF	TRBJ1-1	NA	TRBV7-8	NA